A single sample gave rise to the 5 T cell receptor beta chains below, sequenced in a study of T cell responses to AZD1222 COVID-19 vaccine. Generated by immunoSEQ multiplex PCR, the TCRdb table keeps only in-frame clones and is missing some. The repertoire consists of some 150,000 clones, with more than 80% occurring once and the leading ten covering over 2.5%. The material sequenced was peripheral blood, taken on day 0 of AZD1222 vaccination. The receptors were gathered from an adult in good health.

The V call is TRBV7-3, the J call TRBJ1-2; 7 bases fit TRBD1. CDR3 length: 13 residues. CDR1 is SGHTA, CDR2 FQGTGA, per germline. V gave up 2 bases and J gave up 6 bases; unmatched junction bases: 3. CDR3 residues: CASSLWGQNGYTF. The CDR3 coding sequence is TGTGCCAGCAGCTTATGGGGACAGAATGGCTACACCTTC.

This chain joins TRBV6-5 and TRBJ1-1; D might be TRBD1 (5 bases). CDR3 length: 11 amino acids. Germline V gene lookup returns CDR1 MNHEY and CDR2 SVGAGI. V lost 6 bases to trimming and J lost 8 bases, with 10 bases between them. CDR3 protein: CASRRSGEAFF. The CDR3 nucleotides are TGTGCCAGCAGGCGGTCAGGGGAAGCTTTCTTT.

This rearrangement joins TRBV19 to TRBJ1-5, with 10 bases aligning to TRBD1. The CDR3 covers 15 residues. V dropped 6 bases and J dropped 5; count of bases not matched to a gene: 7. Per the germline V gene, CDR1 is LNHDA and CDR2 is SQIVND (reference sequence). The CDR3 spells CASRSWGQGHQPQHF. As DNA, the CDR3 is TGTGCCAGTAGGTCTTGGGGACAGGGGCATCAGCCCCAGCATTTT.

This sequence joins TRBV5-6 and TRBJ1-1; D perhaps matches TRBD1 (6 bases). Trimming cost V 4 bases and J 4 bases, with 17 bases left between them. Germline CDR1 SGHDT, CDR2 YYEEEE. The CDR3 is 15 residues long. The CDR3 reads CASSIPTGRGTEAFF. The CDR3 DNA is TGTGCCAGCAGCATCCCCACAGGGAGAGGCACTGAAGCTTTCTTT. Full variable domain (remainder filled in from reference TRBV5-6 and TRBJ1-1): DAGVTQSPTHLIKTRGQQVTLRCSPKSGHDTVSWYQQALGQGPQFIFQYYEEEERQRGNFPDRFSGHQFPNYSSELNVNALLLGDSALYLCASSIPTGRGTEAFFGQGTRLTVV.

This clone was seen just once. J is TRBJ2-1 and V is TRBV10-3; 7 nucleotides agree with TRBD1. From germline, CDR1 is ENHRY and CDR2 SYGVKD. The J segment lost 4 bases and the V segment lost 3 bases, leaving 3 bases of the junction unmatched. The CDR3 runs to 14 residues. Here the CDR3 reads CAISETQGYNEQFF. The CDR3 nucleotides read TGTGCCATCAGTGAAACACAGGGGTACAATGAGCAGTTCTTC.